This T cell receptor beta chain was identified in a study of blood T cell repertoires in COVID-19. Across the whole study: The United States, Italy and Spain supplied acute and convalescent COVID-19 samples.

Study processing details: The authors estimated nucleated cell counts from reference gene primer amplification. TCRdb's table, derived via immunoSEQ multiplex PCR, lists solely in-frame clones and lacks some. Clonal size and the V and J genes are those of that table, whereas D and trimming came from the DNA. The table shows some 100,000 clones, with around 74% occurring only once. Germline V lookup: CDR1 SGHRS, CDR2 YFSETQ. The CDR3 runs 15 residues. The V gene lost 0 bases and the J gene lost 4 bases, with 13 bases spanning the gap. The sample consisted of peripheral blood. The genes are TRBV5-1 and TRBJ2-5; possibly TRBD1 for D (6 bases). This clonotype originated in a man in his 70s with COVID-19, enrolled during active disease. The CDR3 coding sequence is TGCGCCAGCAGCTTGGGGCAGGGGAATGGAGAGACCCAGTACTTC. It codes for CASSLGQGNGETQYF.